These 9 T cell receptor beta chains were all obtained from the same sample, sequenced in a study of Ad26.COV2.S vaccination and SARS-CoV-2 variants. The treatment was: roughly 20 received Ad26.COV2.S at low or high dose, single or two shots; 5 received placebo; per-sample allocation not given. Sample collection was performed on day 63 after the first vaccine or placebo injection. The method was immunoSEQ multiplex PCR; TCRdb's version includes in-frame clones alone and lacks a portion of them. The sample shows some 340,000 clones, roughly 84% of them seen only once. Sequenced here: peripheral blood, sampled in a trial of Ad26.COV2.S vaccine versus placebo. Every receptor here comes from a person between 18 and 65 years old who received the Ad26.COV2.S COVID-19 vaccine or a placebo.

There are a few counts of this clone. The CDR3 DNA follows: TGTGCCAGCACCCCTGGCTCATCTGGAAACACCATATATTTT. Its translation: CASTPGSSGNTIYF. The V and J genes are TRBV7-8 and TRBJ1-3; D gene uncertain. The germline CDR1 and CDR2 sequences are SGHVS and FQNEAQ. This CDR3 contains 14 residues. Trimming cost V 7 bases and J 1 base, with 11 bases left between them. The variable domain in full, with the rest retrieved from reference TRBV7-8 and TRBJ1-3, is GAGVSQSPRYKVAKRGQDVALRCDPISGHVSLFWYQQALGQGPEFLTYFQNEAQLDKSGLPSDRFFAERPEGSVSTLKIQRTQQEDSAVYLCASTPGSSGNTIYFGEGSWLTVV.

This sequence joins TRBV27 and TRBJ1-2; the D gene is possibly TRBD1 (6 bases). CDR3 length equals 15 residues. Trimming took off 3 bases at V and 4 bases at J, with 15 bases between the two ends. Per the germline V gene, CDR1 is MNHEY and CDR2 is SMNVEV (reference sequence). As DNA, the CDR3 is TGTGCCAGCAGTTTGAACGGGGGCTCGGGCTATGGCTACACCTTC. Translation gives CASSLNGGSGYGYTF.

The chain couples TRBV5-6 to TRBJ2-7; a weak D match, TRBD2 (5 bases). Per germline, CDR1 SGHDT and CDR2 YYEEEE. The ends were cut back, 0 bases at V and 1 base at J, with 11 bases in the middle. The CDR3 spans 15 residues. As DNA, the CDR3 is TGTGCCAGCAGCTTGGATGGGCCGGGATCCTACGAGCAGTACTTC. Translated: CASSLDGPGSYEQYF.

V is TRBV10-3 and J is TRBJ2-1; 13 nucleotides align to TRBD2. The V segment lost 0 bases and the J segment 6 bases; nucleotides outside the gene matches: 5. This CDR3 region has 17 residues. The germline CDR1 and CDR2 sequences are ENHRY and SYGVKD. The CDR3 bases are TGTGCCATCAGTGAGTCGTCGACTAGCGGGGGGATCAATGAGCAGTTCTTC. It yields the protein CAISESSTSGGINEQFF.

V and J are TRBV27 and TRBJ1-1; no reliable D call. V dropped 2 bases and J dropped 5 bases, with 9 bases sitting between them. The CDR3 length is 13 residues. In germline, CDR1 is MNHEY, CDR2 SMNVEV (reference sequence). This CDR3 reads CASSLEGRTEAFF. The DNA for the CDR3 is TGTGCCAGCAGTTTAGAGGGAAGGACTGAAGCTTTCTTT.

V usage is TRBV7-6 and J usage is TRBJ2-7, with 8 bases fitting TRBD2. V lost 0 bases and J lost 7; bases outside the gene matches: 2. The CDR3 has 13 amino acids. Germline V lookup: CDR1 SGHVS, CDR2 FNYEAQ. CDR3 DNA: TGTGCCAGCAGCTTAGCTAGCGGGGTTGAGCAGTACTTC. It yields the protein CASSLASGVEQYF.

This clone occurred a few times. The rearrangement uses TRBV5-1 and TRBJ2-7, with 7 bases that match TRBD1. CDR3 length equals 13 residues. CDR1 is SGHRS, CDR2 YFSETQ, per germline. The V gene end was trimmed by 5 bases and the J gene end by 5 bases; junction bases not matched to a gene: 7. CDR3 sequence: CASSQQGINEQYF. In DNA, the CDR3 is TGCGCCAGCAGTCAACAGGGGATCAACGAGCAGTACTTC.

The V call is TRBV9, the J call TRBJ2-5; unclear D gene. Germline CDR1 and CDR2: SGDLS and YYNGEE. Trimming left V 2 bases short and J 5 bases short, with 13 bases between. The CDR3 has 14 residues. CDR3 DNA sequence: TGTGCCAGCAGCGTGGGTACCCGGTTGGAGACCCAGTACTTC. Amino acids: CASSVGTRLETQYF.

CDR3 loop: CASSPRLAGGSNEQFF. The CDR3 nucleotides are TGCGCCAGCAGCCCAAGACTAGCGGGGGGGAGCAATGAGCAGTTCTTC. The genes are TRBV4-3 and TRBJ2-1; 14 bases agree with TRBD2. Germline CDR1 and CDR2: LGHNA and YSLEER. The CDR3 length is 16 residues. After removal of 4 bases from V and 6 bases from J, the junction contained 5 bases not matched to a gene.